Each of the 20 T cell receptor beta chains below was sequenced from the same sample in a study of T cell responses to AZD1222 COVID-19 vaccine. TCRdb's copy holds only in-frame clones and misses some; the assay was immunoSEQ multiplex PCR. The sample consists of 70,000 to 95,000 clones, more than 70% of them appearing once. The sample was peripheral blood, taken 28 days after the second AZD1222 dose. These receptors all come from an adult who received the AZD1222 COVID-19 vaccine.

The CDR3 DNA follows: TGTGCCATCAGTGACCCCAGCCGTCCATGGACTGAAGCTTTCTTT. This encodes CAISDPSRPWTEAFF. V usage is TRBV10-3 and J usage is TRBJ1-1; no definite D call. Germline V CDR1 and CDR2: ENHRY, SYGVKD. The CDR3 spans 15 residues. Trimming took off 3 bases at V and 5 bases at J, with 16 bases between the two ends.

The chain recombines TRBV28 with TRBJ1-1; D gene unclear. Trimming took 6 bases from V and 2 from J, leaving 10 bases between them. The germline V gene encodes CDR1 MDHEN and CDR2 SYDVKM. This CDR3 is 13 amino acids long. The CDR3 DNA follows: TGTGCCAGCAGGCCGGGTTCTAACACTGAAGCTTTCTTT. It yields the protein CASRPGSNTEAFF.

This sequence joins TRBV12-3 or TRBV12-4 and TRBJ2-3; D is unclear. The CDR3 spans 12 residues. V gave up 1 base and J gave up 10 bases, with 9 bases separating them. Here the CDR3 DNA reads TGTGCCAGCAGTTTAGAGGCCCTGGCGCAGTATTTT. Residues: CASSLEALAQYF.

The CDR3 sequence is CASSLGTTTGELFF. Here the CDR3 DNA reads TGTGCCAGCAGCTTGGGGACAACGACCGGGGAGCTGTTTTTT. This sequence joins TRBV5-8 and TRBJ2-2; possibly TRBD1 for D (5 bases). Trimming removed 0 bases from V and 5 bases from J, with 8 bases in between. This CDR3 has 14 amino acids. Per the germline V gene, CDR1 is SGHTS and CDR2 is YDEGEE.

The chain uses TRBV7-9 and TRBJ1-6; 10 bases match TRBD1. V was pared by 5 bases and J by 9 bases, with 4 bases of the junction left unmatched. CDR3 length: 14 amino acids. Germline V gene lookup returns CDR1 SEHNR and CDR2 FQNEAQ (reference sequence). The CDR3 region is CASSPGTGASPLHF. CDR3 nucleotide sequence: TGTGCCAGCAGCCCCGGGACAGGGGCTTCACCCCTCCACTTT.

CDR3 in amino acids: CASSLRGLGHNEQFF. The CDR3 DNA reads TGTGCCAGCAGCTTAAGGGGACTAGGGCACAATGAGCAGTTCTTC. V gene TRBV7-3 combines with J gene TRBJ2-1, with TRBD2 identical over 8 bases. CDR1 and CDR2 from the germline V gene are SGHTA and FQGTGA. Trimming took 1 base from V and 5 from J; bases not matched to a gene: 4. This CDR3 has 15 amino acids.

This rearrangement joins TRBV6-2 or TRBV6-3 to TRBJ1-5; D is perhaps TRBD1 (5 bases). The CDR3 runs to 16 residues. Trimming pared 4 bases from V and 1 base from J, leaving 14 bases between. Germline V gene lookup returns CDR1 MNHEY and CDR2 SVGEGT. The CDR3 is CASSSTGSRSNQPQHF. CDR3 bases: TGTGCCAGCAGTTCCACAGGATCCAGAAGCAATCAGCCCCAGCATTTT.

The chain employs TRBV13 and TRBJ2-3; no firm D call. CDR3 length: 13 amino acids. Trimming shortened V by 7 bases and J by 0 bases, and 8 bases separated the two germline ends. Germline V gives CDR1 PRHDT, CDR2 FYEKMQ (reference sequence). CDR3 protein: CASTLRSTDTQYF. CDR3 coding DNA: TGTGCCAGCACCTTGAGAAGCACAGATACGCAGTATTTT.

The V call is TRBV28, the J call TRBJ2-7, with 9 nucleotides matching TRBD2. CDR3 length equals 12 residues. Germline CDR1 is MDHEN and CDR2 is SYDVKM. The trim removed 5 bases at V and 11 bases at J, leaving 7 bases unmatched. The CDR3 loop is CASSLTQREEYF. CDR3 coding DNA: TGTGCCAGCAGTCTAACCCAGCGGGAGGAGTACTTC.

This chain links TRBV10-3 with TRBJ1-2; D is unresolved. CDR3 length: 13 amino acids. Germline V gives CDR1 ENHRY, CDR2 SYGVKD. V lost 3 bases to trimming and J lost 7 bases, with 12 bases between them. The CDR3 region is CAISDSRVLGYTF. CDR3 nucleotide sequence: TGTGCCATCAGTGATTCTCGGGTCCTTGGCTACACCTTC.

In its sample, this clone was seen once. V usage is TRBV5-1 and J usage is TRBJ2-1, with TRBD1 matching over 8 bases. Germline CDR1 SGHRS, CDR2 YFSETQ. Trimming at V came to 4 bases and at J to 6 bases, leaving 6 bases not matched to a gene. This CDR3 has 14 amino acids. This CDR3 is CASSLQTGVNEQFF. The CDR3 nucleotides read TGCGCCAGCAGCCTCCAGACAGGGGTCAATGAGCAGTTCTTC.

J is TRBJ2-5 and V is TRBV7-2; D remains unclear. The CDR3 runs 13 residues. Germline V gene data show CDR1 as SGHTA and CDR2 as FQGNSA. Trimming removed 4 bases at V and 3 bases at J, with 9 bases between. CDR3 DNA sequence: TGTGCCAGCAGCTACGACGAGGAAGAGACCCAGTACTTC. This gives the protein CASSYDEEETQYF.

This chain uses TRBV4-1 with TRBJ1-1, with 9 bases lining up with TRBD1. Germline V gene data show CDR1 as MGHRA and CDR2 as YSYEKL. Trimming cost V 3 bases and J 5 bases; bases outside gene matches: 7. The CDR3 spans 15 residues. The CDR3 spells CASSHNRGLFTEAFF. In DNA form, the CDR3 reads TGCGCCAGCAGCCACAACAGGGGGCTTTTTACTGAAGCTTTCTTT.

The rearrangement links TRBV7-9 to TRBJ2-6; 7 nucleotides align to TRBD1. The CDR3 runs 15 residues. Trimming at V came to 5 bases and at J to 3 bases, leaving 4 bases not matched to a gene. CDR1 and CDR2 from the germline V gene are SEHNR and FQNEAQ (reference sequence). CDR3 DNA: TGTGCCAGCAGCACGACAGGGCTTGGGGCCAACGTCCTGACTTTC. Amino acids: CASSTTGLGANVLTF. The full variable domain, in which reference TRBV7-9 and TRBJ2-6 provide the parts outside the CDR3, is DTGVSQNPRHKITKRGQNVTFRCDPISEHNRLYWYRQTLGQGPEFLTYFQNEAQLEKSRLLSDRFSAERPKGSFSTLEIQRTEQGDSAMYLCASSTTGLGANVLTFGAGSRLTVL.

The chain combines TRBV7-3 with TRBJ2-2, with a possible D match to TRBD2 (5 bases). Trimming removed 3 bases from V and 6 bases from J, with 11 bases in between. CDR1 and CDR2 from the germline V gene are SGHTA and FQGTGA. The CDR3 runs to 14 residues. CDR3 residues: CASSLDPGSGELFF. In DNA, the CDR3 is TGTGCCAGCAGCTTGGACCCGGGGTCCGGGGAGCTGTTTTTT.

This clone occurred a few times. The chain carries TRBV3-1 (or the pseudogene TRBV3-2) and TRBJ1-2, with D tentatively TRBD1 (6 bases). This CDR3 region has 14 residues. The V end was cut by 5 bases, the J end by 6 bases, with 16 bases between. CDR1 is LGHDT, CDR2 YNNKEL, per germline (reference sequence). The CDR3 DNA reads TGTGCCAGCAGCGGTGGGGGGCGCTGGGATGGCTACACCTTC. This encodes CASSGGGRWDGYTF.

The chain is built from TRBV19 and TRBJ1-3; maybe TRBD1 (6 bases). The CDR3 contains 14 residues. The germline V gene encodes CDR1 LNHDA and CDR2 SQIVND (reference sequence). Trimming shortened V by 5 bases and J by 1 base, and 9 bases separated the two germline ends. CDR3 nucleotide sequence: TGTGCCAGTAGTGGGGGCTTATCTGGAAACACCATATATTTT. It yields the protein CASSGGLSGNTIYF. Complete variable domain (other parts from reference TRBV19 and TRBJ1-3): DGGITQSPKYLFRKEGQNVTLSCEQNLNHDAMYWYRQDPGQGLRLIYYSQIVNDFQKGDIAEGYSVSREKKESFPLTVTSAQKNPTAFYLCASSGGLSGNTIYFGEGSWLTVV.

V is TRBV2 and J is TRBJ2-4, with 8 bases that match TRBD2. The V and J ends lost 8 bases and 8 bases, in that order; junction bases with no gene match: 8. Germline CDR1 is SNHLY and CDR2 is FYNNEI. The CDR3 has 13 residues. The CDR3 DNA reads as TGTGCCAGCGCGGGGGGCATCGGTGACATTCAGTACTTC. Translation gives CASAGGIGDIQYF.

This sequence joins TRBV11-2 and TRBJ1-1, with D unclear. V was clipped by 0 bases and J by 8 bases, with 7 bases between them. The CDR3 spans 12 residues. CDR1 and CDR2 from the germline V gene are SGHAT and FQNNGV. The CDR3 reads CASSLDRSEAFF. The CDR3 bases are TGTGCCAGCAGCTTAGATCGTAGCGAAGCTTTCTTT. Full variable domain (remainder filled in from reference TRBV11-2 and TRBJ1-1): EAGVAQSPRYKIIEKRQSVAFWCNPISGHATLYWYQQILGQGPKLLIQFQNNGVVDDSQLPKDRFSAERLKGVDSTLKIQPAKLEDSAVYLCASSLDRSEAFFGQGTRLTVV.

The chain joins TRBV14 to TRBJ2-1; D uncertain. The CDR3 spans 13 residues. V gave up 0 bases and J gave up 8 bases, with 8 bases separating them. The germline V gene encodes CDR1 SGHDN and CDR2 FVKESK. This chain's CDR3 is CASSQEGTHEQFF. The CDR3 region has the DNA TGTGCCAGCAGCCAAGAGGGTACACATGAGCAGTTCTTC.